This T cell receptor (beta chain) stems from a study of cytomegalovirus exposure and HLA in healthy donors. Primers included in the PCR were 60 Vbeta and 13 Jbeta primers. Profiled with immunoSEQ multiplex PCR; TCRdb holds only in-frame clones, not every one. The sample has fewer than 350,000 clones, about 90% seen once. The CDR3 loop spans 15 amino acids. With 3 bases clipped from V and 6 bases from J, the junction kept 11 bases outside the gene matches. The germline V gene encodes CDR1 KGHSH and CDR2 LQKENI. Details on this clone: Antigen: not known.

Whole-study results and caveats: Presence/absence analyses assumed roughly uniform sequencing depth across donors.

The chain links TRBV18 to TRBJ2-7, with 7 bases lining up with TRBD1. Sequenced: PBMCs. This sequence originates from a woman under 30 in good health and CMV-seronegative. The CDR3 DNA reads TGTGCCAGCTCACCCGGTCGGACAGGTTTGGGCGAGCAGTACTTC. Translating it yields CASSPGRTGLGEQYF.